This is a list of T cell receptor beta chains from one sample in a study of blood T cell repertoires in COVID-19. Sequenced by immunoSEQ multiplex PCR; TCRdb stores in-frame clones only, minus some. Of roughly 250,000 clones listed, about 80% are singletons. Input material: peripheral blood. The receptors here all came from a man in his fifties or sixties with active or convalescent COVID-19. CDR3s include the opening cysteine and the closing phenylalanine or tryptophan. D genes are given only for firm matches. Clone size is shown for a subset of rows, as once, few, many or a class of expanded clone.

j_call	d_call	clone_size	v_call	cdr3_aa	cdr3_nt
TRBJ2-1	TRBD2	-	TRBV24-1	CATSVLAGGYNEQFF	TGTGCCACCAGTGTCCTAGCGGGGGGGTACAATGAGCAGTTCTTC
TRBJ1-5	-	-	TRBV18	CASSPEGWGNQPQHF	TGTGCCAGCTCACCTGAGGGTTGGGGCAATCAGCCCCAGCATTTT
TRBJ1-1	-	-	TRBV12-3/TRBV12-4	CASSLDINTEAFF	TGTGCCAGCAGCCTCGACATCAACACTGAAGCTTTCTTT
TRBJ2-7	-	-	TRBV5-6	CASSSQGRAAKEQYF	TGTGCCAGCAGCTCCCAGGGCAGGGCGGCTAAGGAGCAGTACTTC
TRBJ2-7	TRBD1	-	TRBV7-8	CASSLTGTGLYEQYF	TGTGCCAGCAGCCTTACCGGGACAGGGCTCTACGAGCAGTACTTC
TRBJ1-6	-	-	TRBV27	CASSLNVLINSPLHF	TGTGCCAGCAGTTTAAACGTACTGATTAATTCACCCCTCCACTTT
TRBJ2-4	-	-	TRBV7-2	CASSLGRVAKNIQYF	TGTGCCAGCAGCTTAGGACGGGTAGCCAAAAACATTCAGTACTTC
TRBJ2-2	-	-	TRBV30	CAWSWGPTGELFF	TGTGCCTGGAGTTGGGGCCCCACCGGGGAGCTGTTTTTT
TRBJ2-6	TRBD2	-	TRBV7-6	CASTDKRGISGANVLTF	TGTGCCAGCACGGATAAGCGGGGAATCTCTGGGGCCAACGTCCTGACTTTC
TRBJ1-1	-	few	TRBV6-5	CASSDEGEAFF	TGTGCCAGCAGCGATGAGGGTGAAGCTTTCTTT
TRBJ1-5	-	-	TRBV7-8	CASSLGYEGQPQHF	TGTGCCAGCAGCTTAGGCTATGAGGGCCAGCCCCAGCATTTT
TRBJ2-2	TRBD2	few	TRBV11-3	CASSPRAGVNTGELFF	TGTGCCAGCAGCCCCCGTGCGGGGGTTAACACCGGGGAGCTGTTTTTT
TRBJ1-5	TRBD1	-	TRBV30	CAWSVTGLDQPQHF	TGTGCCTGGAGTGTGACAGGGTTGGATCAGCCCCAGCATTTT
TRBJ2-7	-	-	TRBV7-3	CASSSTGGEQYF	TGTGCCAGCAGCAGTACTGGGGGGGAGCAGTACTTC
TRBJ2-2	-	-	TRBV29-1	CSVEEWQGGLLFF	TGCAGCGTTGAAGAATGGCAGGGCGGATTGCTGTTTTTT
TRBJ1-1	-	-	TRBV11-3	CASSLADSSEAFF	TGTGCCAGCAGCTTAGCGGACAGCAGTGAAGCTTTCTTT
TRBJ2-2	-	-	TRBV19	CASTRNTGELFF	TGTGCCAGCACTAGGAACACCGGGGAGCTGTTTTTT